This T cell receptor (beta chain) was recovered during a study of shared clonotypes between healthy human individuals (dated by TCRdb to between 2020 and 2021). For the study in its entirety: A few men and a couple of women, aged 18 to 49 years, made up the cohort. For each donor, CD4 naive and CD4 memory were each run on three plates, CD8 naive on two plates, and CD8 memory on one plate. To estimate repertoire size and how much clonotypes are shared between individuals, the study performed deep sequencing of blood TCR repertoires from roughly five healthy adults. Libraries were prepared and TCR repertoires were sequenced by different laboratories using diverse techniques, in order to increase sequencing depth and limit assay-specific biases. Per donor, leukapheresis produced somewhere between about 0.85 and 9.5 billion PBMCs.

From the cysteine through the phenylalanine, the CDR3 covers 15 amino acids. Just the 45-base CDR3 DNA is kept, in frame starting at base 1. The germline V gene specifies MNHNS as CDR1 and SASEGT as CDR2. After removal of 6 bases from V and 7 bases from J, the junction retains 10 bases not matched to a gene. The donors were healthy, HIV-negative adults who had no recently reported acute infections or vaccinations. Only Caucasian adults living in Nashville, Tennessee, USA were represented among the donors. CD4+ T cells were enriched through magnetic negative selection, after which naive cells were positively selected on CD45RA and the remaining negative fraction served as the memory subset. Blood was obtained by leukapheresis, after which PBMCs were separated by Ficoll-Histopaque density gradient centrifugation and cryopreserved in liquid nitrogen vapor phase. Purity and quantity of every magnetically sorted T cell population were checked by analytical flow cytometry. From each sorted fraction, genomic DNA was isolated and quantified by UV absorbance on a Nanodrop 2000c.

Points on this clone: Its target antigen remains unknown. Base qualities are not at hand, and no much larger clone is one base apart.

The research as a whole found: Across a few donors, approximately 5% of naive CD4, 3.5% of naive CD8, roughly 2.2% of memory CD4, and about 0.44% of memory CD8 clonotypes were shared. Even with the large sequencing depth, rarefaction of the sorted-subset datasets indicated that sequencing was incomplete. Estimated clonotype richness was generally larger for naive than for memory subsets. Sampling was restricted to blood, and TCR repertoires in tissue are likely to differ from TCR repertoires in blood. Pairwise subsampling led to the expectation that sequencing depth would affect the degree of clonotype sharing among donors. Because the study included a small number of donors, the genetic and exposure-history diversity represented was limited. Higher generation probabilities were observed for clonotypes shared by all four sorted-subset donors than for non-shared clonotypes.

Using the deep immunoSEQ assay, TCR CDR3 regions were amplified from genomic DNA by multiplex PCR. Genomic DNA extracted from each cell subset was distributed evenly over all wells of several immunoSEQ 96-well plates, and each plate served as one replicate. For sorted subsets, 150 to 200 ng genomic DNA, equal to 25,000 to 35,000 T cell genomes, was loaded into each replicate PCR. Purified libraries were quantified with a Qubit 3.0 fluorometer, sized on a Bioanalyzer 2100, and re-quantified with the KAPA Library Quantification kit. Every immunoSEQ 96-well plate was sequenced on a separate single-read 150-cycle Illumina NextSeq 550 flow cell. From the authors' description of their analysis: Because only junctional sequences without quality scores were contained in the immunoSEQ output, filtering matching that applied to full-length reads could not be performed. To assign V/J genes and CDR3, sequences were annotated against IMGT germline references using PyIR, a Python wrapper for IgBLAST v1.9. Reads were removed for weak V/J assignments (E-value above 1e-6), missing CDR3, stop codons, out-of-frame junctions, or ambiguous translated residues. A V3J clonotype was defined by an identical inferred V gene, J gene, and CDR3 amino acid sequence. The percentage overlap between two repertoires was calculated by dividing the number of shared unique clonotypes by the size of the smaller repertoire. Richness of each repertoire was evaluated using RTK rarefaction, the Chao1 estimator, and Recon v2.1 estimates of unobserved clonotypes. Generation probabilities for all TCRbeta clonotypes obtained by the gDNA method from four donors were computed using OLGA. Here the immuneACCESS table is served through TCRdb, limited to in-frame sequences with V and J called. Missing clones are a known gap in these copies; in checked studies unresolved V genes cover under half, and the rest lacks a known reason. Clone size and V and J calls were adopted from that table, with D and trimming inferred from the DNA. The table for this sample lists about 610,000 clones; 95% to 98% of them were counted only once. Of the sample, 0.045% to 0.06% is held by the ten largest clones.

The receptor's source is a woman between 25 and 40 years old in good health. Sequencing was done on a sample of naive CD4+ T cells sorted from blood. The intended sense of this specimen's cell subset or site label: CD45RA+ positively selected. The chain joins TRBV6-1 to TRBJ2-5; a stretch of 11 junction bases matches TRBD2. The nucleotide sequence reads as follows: TGTGCCAGCAGAACCGGGACTAGCGGATGGGTGACCCAGTACTTC. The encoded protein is CASRTGTSGWVTQYF.